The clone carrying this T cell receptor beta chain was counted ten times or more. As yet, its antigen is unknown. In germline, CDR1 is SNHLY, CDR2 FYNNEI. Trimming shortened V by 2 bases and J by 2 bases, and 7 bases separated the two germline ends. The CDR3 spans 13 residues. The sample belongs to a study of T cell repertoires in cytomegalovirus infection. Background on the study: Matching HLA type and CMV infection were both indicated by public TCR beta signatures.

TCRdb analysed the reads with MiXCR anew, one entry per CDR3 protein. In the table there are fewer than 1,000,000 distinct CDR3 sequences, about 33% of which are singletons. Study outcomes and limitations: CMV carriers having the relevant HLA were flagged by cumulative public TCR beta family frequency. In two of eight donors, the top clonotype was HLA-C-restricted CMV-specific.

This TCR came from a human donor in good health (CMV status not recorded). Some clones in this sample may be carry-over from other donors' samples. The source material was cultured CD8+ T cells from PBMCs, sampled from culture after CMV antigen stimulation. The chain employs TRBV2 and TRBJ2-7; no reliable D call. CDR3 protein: CASSERYTYEQYV. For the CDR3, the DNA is TGTGCCAGCAGTGAACGATATACCTACGAGCAGTACGTC.